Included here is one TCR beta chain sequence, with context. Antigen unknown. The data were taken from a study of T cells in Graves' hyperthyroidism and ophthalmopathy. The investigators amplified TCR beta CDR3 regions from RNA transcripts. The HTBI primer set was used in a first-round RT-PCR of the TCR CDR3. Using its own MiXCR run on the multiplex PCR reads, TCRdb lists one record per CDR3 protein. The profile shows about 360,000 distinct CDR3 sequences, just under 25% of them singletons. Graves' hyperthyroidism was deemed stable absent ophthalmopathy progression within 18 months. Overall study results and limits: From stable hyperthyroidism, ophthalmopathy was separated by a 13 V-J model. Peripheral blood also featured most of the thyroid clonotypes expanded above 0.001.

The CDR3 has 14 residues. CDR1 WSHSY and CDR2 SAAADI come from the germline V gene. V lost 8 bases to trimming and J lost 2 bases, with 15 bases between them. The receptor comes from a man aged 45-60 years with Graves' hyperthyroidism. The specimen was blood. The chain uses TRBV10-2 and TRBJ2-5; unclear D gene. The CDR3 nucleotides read TGCGCCAGCGTGGATGATGTCCTACAAGAGACCCAGTACTTC. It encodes CASVDDVLQETQYF.